Listed below are T cell receptor beta chains from one sample, sequenced in a study of T cell responses to AZD1222 COVID-19 vaccine. Profiling relied on immunoSEQ multiplex PCR, and the TCRdb table lists in-frame clones only, not all of them. The repertoire holds over 95,000 clones, about 90% seen once, with about a sixth in the top ten. The input for sequencing was peripheral blood, taken 28 days after the second AZD1222 dose. These receptors were obtained from an adult who received the AZD1222 COVID-19 vaccine. CDR3s include the opening cysteine and the closing phenylalanine or tryptophan. Each record gives: clone size, V gene, J gene, D gene, CDR3 protein, CDR3 DNA. D genes are given only for firm matches. Only some rows state a clone size, as once, few, many or a class for expanded clones.

clone size: NA
V gene: TRBV9
J gene: TRBJ2-3
D gene: NA
CDR3 protein: CASSPVRASTDTQYF
CDR3 DNA: TGTGCCAGCAGCCCAGTCCGGGCTTCGACAGATACGCAGTATTTT

clone size: NA
V gene: TRBV9
J gene: TRBJ1-2
D gene: TRBD1
CDR3 protein: CASSVDRGRGYTF
CDR3 DNA: TGTGCCAGCAGCGTAGACAGGGGACGAGGCTACACCTTC

clone size: few
V gene: TRBV20-1
J gene: TRBJ1-1
D gene: NA
CDR3 protein: CSASAGGTEAFF
CDR3 DNA: TGCAGTGCTAGTGCTGGGGGCACTGAAGCTTTCTTT

clone size: NA
V gene: TRBV4-2
J gene: TRBJ1-3
D gene: NA
CDR3 protein: CASSQDKTPRAGNTIYF
CDR3 DNA: TGTGCCAGCAGCCAAGATAAGACCCCAAGGGCTGGAAACACCATATATTTT

clone size: NA
V gene: TRBV7-3
J gene: TRBJ2-7
D gene: TRBD1
CDR3 protein: CASSPGQGVKQYF
CDR3 DNA: TGTGCCAGCAGCCCCGGACAGGGGGTCAAGCAGTACTTC

clone size: NA
V gene: TRBV28
J gene: TRBJ2-1
D gene: TRBD2
CDR3 protein: CASSSEGLVESEQFF
CDR3 DNA: TGTGCCAGCAGTTCCGAAGGACTAGTTGAGAGTGAGCAGTTCTTC

clone size: NA
V gene: TRBV27
J gene: TRBJ2-1
D gene: NA
CDR3 protein: CASSLSRLRVNEQFF
CDR3 DNA: TGTGCCAGCAGTTTATCTCGCCTTCGGGTCAATGAGCAGTTCTTC

clone size: once
V gene: TRBV11-1
J gene: TRBJ2-7
D gene: TRBD1
CDR3 protein: CASSRNPGQGNYEQYF
CDR3 DNA: TGTGCCAGCAGCCGAAACCCGGGACAGGGAAACTACGAGCAGTACTTC

clone size: NA
V gene: TRBV27
J gene: TRBJ2-2
D gene: TRBD2
CDR3 protein: CASKTSGTIGAGELFF
CDR3 DNA: TGTGCCAGCAAAACTAGCGGGACGATTGGCGCCGGGGAGCTGTTTTTT

clone size: once
V gene: TRBV5-1
J gene: TRBJ1-1
D gene: TRBD1
CDR3 protein: CASSSGDRGMNTEAFF
CDR3 DNA: TGCGCCAGCAGCTCAGGGGACAGGGGGATGAACACTGAAGCTTTCTTT

clone size: NA
V gene: TRBV12-5
J gene: TRBJ2-6
D gene: NA
CDR3 protein: CASGFFGRGISGANVLTF
CDR3 DNA: TGTGCTAGTGGTTTCTTTGGCAGGGGCATCTCTGGGGCCAACGTCCTGACTTTC

clone size: NA
V gene: TRBV7-6
J gene: TRBJ2-2
D gene: TRBD2
CDR3 protein: CASSPPRWREGNGELFF
CDR3 DNA: TGTGCCAGCAGCCCACCACGCTGGCGGGAGGGAAACGGGGAGCTGTTTTTT

clone size: NA
V gene: TRBV2
J gene: TRBJ1-2
D gene: TRBD1
CDR3 protein: CASSVDRGANYGYTF
CDR3 DNA: TGTGCCAGCAGTGTCGACAGGGGTGCGAACTATGGCTACACCTTC

clone size: NA
V gene: TRBV12-3/TRBV12-4
J gene: TRBJ1-1
D gene: NA
CDR3 protein: CASSPQGREAFF
CDR3 DNA: TGTGCCAGCAGTCCCCAGGGGCGTGAAGCTTTCTTT

clone size: NA
V gene: TRBV11-2
J gene: TRBJ2-1
D gene: NA
CDR3 protein: CASSRGRNNEQFF
CDR3 DNA: TGTGCCAGCAGCCGGGGGAGGAACAATGAGCAGTTCTTC

clone size: NA
V gene: TRBV30
J gene: TRBJ2-3
D gene: TRBD2
CDR3 protein: CAWSPATSGNTDTQYF
CDR3 DNA: TGTGCCTGGAGTCCCGCGACTAGCGGGAACACAGATACGCAGTATTTT

clone size: NA
V gene: TRBV29-1
J gene: TRBJ1-1
D gene: NA
CDR3 protein: CSAGPLADTEAFF
CDR3 DNA: TGCAGCGCCGGGCCTCTCGCGGACACTGAAGCTTTCTTT

clone size: once
V gene: TRBV18
J gene: TRBJ2-3
D gene: NA
CDR3 protein: CASSPQASTDTQYF
CDR3 DNA: TGTGCCAGCTCACCACAAGCAAGCACAGATACGCAGTATTTT

clone size: NA
V gene: TRBV6-1
J gene: TRBJ1-2
D gene: NA
CDR3 protein: CASSEEEVNGYTF
CDR3 DNA: TGTGCCAGCAGTGAAGAAGAGGTAAATGGCTACACCTTC

clone size: NA
V gene: TRBV7-9
J gene: TRBJ2-1
D gene: NA
CDR3 protein: CASTHGGSVSANEQFF
CDR3 DNA: TGTGCCAGCACCCACGGAGGTTCTGTGTCGGCCAATGAGCAGTTCTTC

clone size: few
V gene: TRBV11-3
J gene: TRBJ2-3
D gene: TRBD2
CDR3 protein: CASSSGLAVTDTQYF
CDR3 DNA: TGTGCCAGCAGCTCCGGACTAGCGGTCACAGATACGCAGTATTTT